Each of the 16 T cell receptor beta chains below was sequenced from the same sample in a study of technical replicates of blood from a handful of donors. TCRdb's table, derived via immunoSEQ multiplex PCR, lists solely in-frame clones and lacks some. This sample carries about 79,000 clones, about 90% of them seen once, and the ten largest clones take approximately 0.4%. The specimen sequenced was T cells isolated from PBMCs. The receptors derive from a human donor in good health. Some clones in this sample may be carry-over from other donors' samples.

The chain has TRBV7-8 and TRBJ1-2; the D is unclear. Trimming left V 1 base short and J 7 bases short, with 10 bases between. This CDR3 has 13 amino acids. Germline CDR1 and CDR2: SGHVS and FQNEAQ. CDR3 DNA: TGTGCCAGCAGCTTAGAATGGGCAGCTGGCTACACCTTC. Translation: CASSLEWAAGYTF.

CDR3 nucleotides: TGTGCCAGCAGTTTAAGGGGCGGGGGTGATACGCAGTATTTT. Protein sequence: CASSLRGGGDTQYF. The V gene is TRBV28, the J gene TRBJ2-3, with 7 bases aligning to TRBD2. Germline lookup yields CDR1 MDHEN and CDR2 SYDVKM. The CDR3 spans 14 residues. The ends lost 2 bases at V and 6 bases at J; junction bases unmatched: 5.

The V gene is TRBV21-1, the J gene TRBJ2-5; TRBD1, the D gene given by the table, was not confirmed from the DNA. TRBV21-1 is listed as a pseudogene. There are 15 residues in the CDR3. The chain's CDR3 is CASSKEKGIGETQYF. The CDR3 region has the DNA TGTGCCAGCAGCAAAGAAAAGGGGATAGGGGAGACCCAGTACTTC.

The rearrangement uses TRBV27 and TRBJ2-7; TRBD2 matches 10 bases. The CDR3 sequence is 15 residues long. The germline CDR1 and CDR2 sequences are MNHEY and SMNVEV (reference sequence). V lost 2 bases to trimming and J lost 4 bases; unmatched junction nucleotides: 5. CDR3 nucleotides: TGTGCCAGCAGTTTAACTAGCGGGATAATTTACGAGCAGTACTTC. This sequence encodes CASSLTSGIIYEQYF.

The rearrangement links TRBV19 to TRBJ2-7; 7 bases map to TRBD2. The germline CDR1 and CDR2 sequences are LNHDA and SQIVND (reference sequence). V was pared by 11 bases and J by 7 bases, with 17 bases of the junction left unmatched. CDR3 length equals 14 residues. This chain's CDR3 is CASERPAGAREQYF. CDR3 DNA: TGTGCCTCCGAGAGGCCCGCGGGAGCAAGGGAGCAGTACTTC.

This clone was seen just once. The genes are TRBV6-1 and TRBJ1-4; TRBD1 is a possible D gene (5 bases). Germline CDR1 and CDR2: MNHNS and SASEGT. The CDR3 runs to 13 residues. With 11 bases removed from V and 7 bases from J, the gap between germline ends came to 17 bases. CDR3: CAVQEFPAEKLFF. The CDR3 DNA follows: TGTGCCGTACAGGAGTTCCCGGCTGAAAAACTGTTTTTT.

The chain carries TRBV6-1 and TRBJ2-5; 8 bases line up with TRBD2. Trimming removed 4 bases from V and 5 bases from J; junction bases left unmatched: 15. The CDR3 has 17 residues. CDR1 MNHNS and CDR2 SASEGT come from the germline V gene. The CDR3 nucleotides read TGTGCCAGCAGTGGGGGCGGGAGGCCCGAGGGATGGGAGACCCAGTACTTC. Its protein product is CASSGGGRPEGWETQYF.

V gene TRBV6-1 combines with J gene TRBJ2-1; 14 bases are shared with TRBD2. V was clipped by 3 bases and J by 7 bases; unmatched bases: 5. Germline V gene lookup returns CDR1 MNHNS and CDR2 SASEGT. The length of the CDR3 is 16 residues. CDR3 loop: CASSEPGTSGSNEQFF. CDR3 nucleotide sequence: TGTGCCAGCAGTGAGCCCGGGACTAGCGGGAGTAATGAGCAGTTCTTC.

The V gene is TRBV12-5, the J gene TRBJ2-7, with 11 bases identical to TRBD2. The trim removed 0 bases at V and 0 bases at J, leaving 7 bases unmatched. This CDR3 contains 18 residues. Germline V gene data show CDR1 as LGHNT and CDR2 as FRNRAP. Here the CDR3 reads CASGLVITGTSGSYEQYF. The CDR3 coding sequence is TGTGCTAGTGGTTTGGTTATTACCGGGACTAGCGGCTCCTACGAGCAGTACTTC.

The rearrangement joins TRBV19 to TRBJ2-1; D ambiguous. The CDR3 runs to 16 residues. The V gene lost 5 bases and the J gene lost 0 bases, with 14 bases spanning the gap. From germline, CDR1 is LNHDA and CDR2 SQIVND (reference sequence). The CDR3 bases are TGTGCCAGTAGTCTACCCTCGTCAATCTCCTACAATGAGCAGTTCTTC. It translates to CASSLPSSISYNEQFF. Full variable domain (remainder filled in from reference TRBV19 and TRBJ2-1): DGGITQSPKYLFRKEGQNVTLSCEQNLNHDAMYWYRQDPGQGLRLIYYSQIVNDFQKGDIAEGYSVSREKKESFPLTVTSAQKNPTAFYLCASSLPSSISYNEQFFGPGTRLTVL.

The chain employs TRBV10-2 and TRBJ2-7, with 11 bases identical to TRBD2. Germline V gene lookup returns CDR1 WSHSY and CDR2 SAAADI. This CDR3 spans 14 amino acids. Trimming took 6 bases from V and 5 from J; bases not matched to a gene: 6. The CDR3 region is CASSLAGGSNEQYF. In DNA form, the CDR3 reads TGCGCCAGCAGCTTAGCGGGAGGGAGTAACGAGCAGTACTTC.

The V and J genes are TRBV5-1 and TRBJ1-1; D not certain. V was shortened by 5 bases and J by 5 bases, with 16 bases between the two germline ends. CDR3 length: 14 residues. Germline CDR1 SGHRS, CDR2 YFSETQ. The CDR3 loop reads CASSFGEVGTEAFF. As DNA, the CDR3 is TGCGCCAGCAGTTTTGGGGAGGTCGGGACTGAAGCTTTCTTT.

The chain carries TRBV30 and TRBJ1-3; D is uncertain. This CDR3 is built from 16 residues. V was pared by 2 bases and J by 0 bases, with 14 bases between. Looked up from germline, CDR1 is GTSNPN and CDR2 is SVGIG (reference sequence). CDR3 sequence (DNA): TGTGCCTGGAGTTTTGGTTCCGCACTCTCTGGAAACACCATATATTTT. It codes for CAWSFGSALSGNTIYF.

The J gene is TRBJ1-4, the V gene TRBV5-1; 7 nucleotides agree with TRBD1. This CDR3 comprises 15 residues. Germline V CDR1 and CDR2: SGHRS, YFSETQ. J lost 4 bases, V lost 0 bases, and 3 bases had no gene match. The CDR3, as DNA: TGCGCCAGCAGCTTGGGGTCAGGGGGTAATGAAAAACTGTTTTTT. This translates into CASSLGSGGNEKLFF.

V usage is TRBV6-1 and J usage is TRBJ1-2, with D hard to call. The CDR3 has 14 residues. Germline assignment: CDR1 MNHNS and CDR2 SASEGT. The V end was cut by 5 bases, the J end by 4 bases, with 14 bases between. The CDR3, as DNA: TGTGCCAGCAGTACCCAGCGGGGATCCTATGGCTACACCTTC. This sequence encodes CASSTQRGSYGYTF.

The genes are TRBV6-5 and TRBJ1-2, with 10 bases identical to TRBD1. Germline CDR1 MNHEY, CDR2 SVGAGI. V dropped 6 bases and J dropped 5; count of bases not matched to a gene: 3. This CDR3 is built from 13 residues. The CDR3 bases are TGTGCCAGCAGGCAGGGACAGGGGTATGGCTACACCTTC. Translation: CASRQGQGYGYTF.